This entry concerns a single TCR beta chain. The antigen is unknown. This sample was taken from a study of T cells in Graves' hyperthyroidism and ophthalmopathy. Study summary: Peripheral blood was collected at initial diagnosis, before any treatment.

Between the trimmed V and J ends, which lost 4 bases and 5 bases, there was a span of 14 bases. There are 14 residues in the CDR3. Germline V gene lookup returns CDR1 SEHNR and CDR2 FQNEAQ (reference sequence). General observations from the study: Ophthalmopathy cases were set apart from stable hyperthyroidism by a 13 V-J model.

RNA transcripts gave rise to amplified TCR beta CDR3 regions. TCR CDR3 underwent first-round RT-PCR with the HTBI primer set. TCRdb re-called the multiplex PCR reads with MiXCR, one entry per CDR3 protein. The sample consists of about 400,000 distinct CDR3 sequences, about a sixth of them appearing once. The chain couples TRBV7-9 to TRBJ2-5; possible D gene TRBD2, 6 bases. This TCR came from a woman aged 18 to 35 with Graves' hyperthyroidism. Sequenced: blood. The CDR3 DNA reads TGTGCCAGCAGCTCGGGGGTTGGGTCGGAGACCCAGTACTTC. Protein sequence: CASSSGVGSETQYF. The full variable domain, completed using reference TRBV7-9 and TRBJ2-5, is DTGVSQNPRHKITKRGQNVTFRCDPISEHNRLYWYRQTLGQGPEFLTYFQNEAQLEKSRLLSDRFSAERPKGSFSTLEIQRTEQGDSAMYLCASSSGVGSETQYFGPGTRLLVL.